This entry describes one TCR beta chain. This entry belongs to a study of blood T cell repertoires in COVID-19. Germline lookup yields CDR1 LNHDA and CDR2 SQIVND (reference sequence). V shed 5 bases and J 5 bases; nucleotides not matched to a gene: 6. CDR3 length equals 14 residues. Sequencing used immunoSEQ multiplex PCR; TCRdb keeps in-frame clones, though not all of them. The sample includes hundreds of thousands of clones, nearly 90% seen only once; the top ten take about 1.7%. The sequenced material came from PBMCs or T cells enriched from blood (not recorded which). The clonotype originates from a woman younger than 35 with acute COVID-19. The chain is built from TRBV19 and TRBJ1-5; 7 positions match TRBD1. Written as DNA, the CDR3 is TGTGCCAGTAGTCCTTGGACAGGAGATCAGCCCCAGCATTTT. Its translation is CASSPWTGDQPQHF.